Listed below are T cell receptor beta chains from one sample, sequenced in a study of T cells in Graves' hyperthyroidism and ophthalmopathy. TCRdb itself ran the multiplex PCR reads through MiXCR, one entry per CDR3 protein. Among around 620,000 distinct CDR3 sequences listed, about a sixth were seen once. The sequenced material came from blood. Receptor source: a woman aged 25 to 39 with Graves' hyperthyroidism. CDR3s include the opening cysteine and the closing phenylalanine or tryptophan. A D gene is named only where the DNA matches it firmly. Only some rows state a clone size, as once, few, many or a class for expanded clones.

v_gene,d_gene,abundance,j_gene,CDR3nt,CDR3aa
TRBV5-8,NA,NA,TRBJ2-4,TGTGCCAGCATTAGGAGGGGAAAAAACATTCAGTACTTC,CASIRRGKNIQYF
TRBV6-2/TRBV6-3,NA,few,TRBJ2-5,TGTGCCAGCAACTTAGACGGATCGTACCAAGAGACCCAGTACTTC,CASNLDGSYQETQYF
TRBV30,TRBD2,many,TRBJ2-7,TGTGCCTGGCACGGGCAACGGGGGGGCGAGCAGTACTTC,CAWHGQRGGEQYF
TRBV2,NA,many,TRBJ2-3,TGTGCCAGCAGTGAAGAAGATACGCAGTATTTT,CASSEEDTQYF
TRBV6-2/TRBV6-3,TRBD2,few,TRBJ2-2,TGTGCCAGCAGACCAGGGACTAGCTTGCCCGGGGAGCTGTTTTTT,CASRPGTSLPGELFF
TRBV20-1,NA,few,TRBJ2-3,TGCAGTGCTTGGGATCTCACGGAAGATACGCAGTATTTT,CSAWDLTEDTQYF
TRBV9,NA,few,TRBJ2-1,TGTGCCAGCAGCGTAGCTACGACTTTTTATGATGAGCAGTTCTTC,CASSVATTFYDEQFF
TRBV20-1,TRBD2,NA,TRBJ2-2,TGCAGTGCTAGAGATCTACGGGGACTAGCGGGAGGTCCCCCCGGGGAGCTGTTTTTT,CSARDLRGLAGGPPGELFF
TRBV15,NA,few,TRBJ1-2,TGTGCCACCAGCAGAGTAGGGATCAGTGGCTACACCTTC,CATSRVGISGYTF
TRBV5-1,TRBD1,many,TRBJ2-4,TGCGCCAGCAGCCTGACAGGGGGGCACAAAAACATTCAGTACTTC,CASSLTGGHKNIQYF
TRBV5-1,TRBD1,few,TRBJ2-7,TGCGCCAGCAGCTTGGAACTGGACAGGACCTACGAGCAGTGCTTC,CASSLELDRTYEQCF
TRBV10-3,NA,many,TRBJ2-5,TGTGCCATCAGTGAGTCCGGTCTCCAAGAGACCCAGTACTTC,CAISESGLQETQYF
TRBV13,TRBD2,NA,TRBJ2-7,TGTGCCAGCAGCCTTAGAGGAGGGACTAGCGGGAGTAAGAGTAGCGAGCAGTACTTC,CASSLRGGTSGSKSSEQYF
TRBV27,TRBD1,many,TRBJ1-2,TGTGCCACCTCGGGACAGGGGGTAAATGGCTACACCTTC,CATSGQGVNGYTF
TRBV30,NA,many,TRBJ1-1,TGTGCCTGGAGTGTGACCGCAAACACTGAAGCTTTCTTT,CAWSVTANTEAFF
TRBV30,NA,few,TRBJ1-2,TGTGCCTGGAGCCACCCGCTAGCAGCTAACTATGGCTACACCTTC,CAWSHPLAANYGYTF
TRBV29-1,NA,many,TRBJ1-2,TGCAGCGTTGTCAGGGCTAACTATGGCTACACCTTC,CSVVRANYGYTF
TRBV7-9,NA,many,TRBJ2-7,TGTGCCAGCAGCCCCTGGGGGGGGACAGAGCCCTACGAGCAGTACTTC,CASSPWGGTEPYEQYF
TRBV4-1,NA,NA,TRBJ1-1,TGCGCCAGCAGCCAAAAGTCAGTCAACACTGAAGCTTTCTTT,CASSQKSVNTEAFF
TRBV20-1,NA,NA,TRBJ1-5,TGCAGTGCTCACCCAGGAGTTAATCAGCCCCAGCATTTT,CSAHPGVNQPQHF
TRBV12-3/TRBV12-4,NA,many,TRBJ1-6,TGTGCCAGCAGTGGACAGAACTATAATTCACCCCTCCACTTT,CASSGQNYNSPLHF
TRBV12-5,NA,many,TRBJ2-1,TGTGCTAGTGGTTTGGTAGAGGGGGACGAAGCGGATGAGCAGTTCTTC,CASGLVEGDEADEQFF
TRBV11-3,TRBD1,NA,TRBJ2-7,TGCGCCAGCAGCCAGACCCGGGGCGGGACAGGGGCGGGCGAGCAGTACTTC,CASSQTRGGTGAGEQYF
TRBV9,TRBD1,many,TRBJ2-7,TGTGCCAGCAGCCCAGATCCAACCGGGACAGGGCCTTCCGAGCAGTACTTC,CASSPDPTGTGPSEQYF